Shown below are 32 T cell receptor beta chains from a single sample sequenced in a study of blood T cell repertoires in COVID-19. Measured with immunoSEQ multiplex PCR; TCRdb has only the in-frame clones, and not every one. This sample has under 250,000 clones, with 70% to 90% found just once. The sequenced sample consisted of PBMCs or T cells enriched from blood (not recorded which). These TCRs come from a woman in her fifties or sixties with acute COVID-19.

J is TRBJ2-1 and V is TRBV7-7, with TRBD1 matching over 9 bases. V lost 5 bases to trimming and J lost 7 bases; unmatched junction nucleotides: 9. Germline loops: CDR1 SSHAT, CDR2 FNYEAQ (reference sequence). The CDR3 loop spans 15 amino acids. CDR3: CASSLGTGKWNEQFF. CDR3 in DNA: TGTGCCAGCAGCCTCGGGACAGGGAAATGGAATGAGCAGTTCTTC.

The chain is built from TRBV7-6 and TRBJ1-3; 7 bases are shared with TRBD1. Trimming at V came to 1 base and at J to 0 bases, leaving 3 bases not matched to a gene. The CDR3 runs to 16 residues. Germline assignment: CDR1 SGHVS and CDR2 FNYEAQ. The CDR3 DNA follows: TGTGCCAGCAGCTTAGGGCGACAGGGCTCTGGAAACACCATATATTTT. Protein sequence: CASSLGRQGSGNTIYF.

This chain uses TRBV5-6 with TRBJ1-2, with a tentative D call TRBD1 (6 bases). The V gene lost 2 bases and the J gene lost 4 bases, with 15 bases spanning the gap. CDR1 is SGHDT, CDR2 YYEEEE, per germline. This CDR3 is 15 amino acids long. The CDR3 coding sequence is TGTGCCAGCAGCTTCCTCCACAGGGATGCCTATGGCTACACCTTC. Encoded protein: CASSFLHRDAYGYTF.

This clone was detected once. This chain's CDR3 is CASSSAPSGGYESEQFF. The CDR3 DNA sequence: TGTGCCAGCAGCTCGGCCCCTAGCGGGGGGTATGAGAGTGAGCAGTTCTTC. The genes are TRBV5-4 and TRBJ2-1; 11 bases match TRBD2. This CDR3 region has 17 residues. The trim removed 3 bases at V and 9 bases at J, leaving 14 bases unmatched. Germline V gene data show CDR1 as SGHNT and CDR2 as YYREEE (reference sequence).

V and J are TRBV7-2 and TRBJ2-4, with a tentative D call TRBD1 (6 bases). Trimming cost V 3 bases and J 8 bases, with 11 bases left between them. Germline values: CDR1 SGHTA, CDR2 FQGNSA. The CDR3 has 13 amino acids. CDR3 sequence (DNA): TGTGCCAGCAGCTTTCACAGGGCAGACATTCAGTACTTC. It encodes CASSFHRADIQYF. Drawing the rest from reference TRBV7-2 and TRBJ2-4, the complete variable domain is GAGVSQSPSNKVTEKGKDVELRCDPISGHTALYWYRQSLGQGLEFLIYFQGNSAPDKSGLPSDRFSAERTGGSVSTLTIQRTQQEDSAVYLCASSFHRADIQYFGAGTRLSVL.

The chain couples TRBV18 to TRBJ2-1; TRBD2 aligns across 9 bases. The J segment lost 3 bases and the V segment lost 3 bases, leaving 9 bases of the junction unmatched. The length of the CDR3 is 17 residues. Germline V lookup: CDR1 KGHSH, CDR2 LQKENI. The CDR3 DNA reads as TGTGCCAGCTCACCCCGGACCCTAGCGGGAAACTACAATGAGCAGTTCTTC. Amino acid sequence: CASSPRTLAGNYNEQFF.

This chain joins TRBV18 and TRBJ1-5; no clear D. CDR1 and CDR2 from the germline V gene are KGHSH and LQKENI. This CDR3 spans 14 amino acids. The V end was cut by 0 bases, the J end by 4 bases, with 7 bases between. The CDR3 DNA reads TGTGCCAGCTCACCACCGGGGAGGAATCAGCCCCAGCATTTT. This gives the protein CASSPPGRNQPQHF. The whole variable domain, filled in from reference TRBV18 and TRBJ1-5, reads NAGVMQNPRHLVRRRGQEARLRCSPMKGHSHVYWYRQLPEEGLKFMVYLQKENIIDESGMPKERFSAEFPKEGPSILRIQQVVRGDSAAYFCASSPPGRNQPQHFGDGTRLSIL.

This clone was observed a handful of times. CDR3 nucleotide sequence: TGCGCCAGCAGCCCAGTAACCGGGGAGCTGTTTTTT. It yields the protein CASSPVTGELFF. This chain joins TRBV4-1 and TRBJ2-2; no clear D gene. Germline V gene data show CDR1 as MGHRA and CDR2 as YSYEKL. The ends were cut back, 4 bases at V and 5 bases at J, with 5 bases in the middle. The CDR3 is made up of 12 amino acids.

This clone was seen once. The chain employs TRBV27 and TRBJ1-1; 8 bases map to TRBD1. The CDR3 has 14 amino acids. Losses at the gene ends were 6 bases for V and 10 bases for J; bases not matched to a gene: 13. Germline V lookup: CDR1 MNHEY, CDR2 SMNVEV (reference sequence). The CDR3 coding sequence is TGTGCCAGCAGGGCCCGGGGGCAGGGGGCCGGAGCTTTCTTT. Translated, it gives CASRARGQGAGAFF.

In its sample, this clone was seen once. The chain recombines TRBV5-4 with TRBJ1-3, with 8 bases fitting TRBD1. Germline V gives CDR1 SGHNT, CDR2 YYREEE (reference sequence). CDR3 length equals 17 residues. V lost 4 bases and J lost 1; bases outside the gene matches: 10. The CDR3, as DNA: TGTGCCAGCAGCGCTGTCCCGGGACAGGAGTCTGGAAACACCATATATTTT. Translated, it gives CASSAVPGQESGNTIYF.

The chain couples TRBV6-5 to TRBJ2-5, with TRBD1 matching 7 bases. V shed 8 bases and J 4 bases; nucleotides not matched to a gene: 7. In germline, CDR1 is MNHEY, CDR2 SVGAGI. This CDR3 comprises 13 residues. The CDR3 DNA reads TGTGCCAGCCGAGACAGGGACGGAGAGACCCAGTACTTC. It codes for CASRDRDGETQYF.

Turning to this clone: Other DNA sequences in this specimen translate into the identical CDR3. The rearrangement uses TRBV7-2 and TRBJ2-3; D possibly corresponds to TRBD2 (5 bases). Trimming shortened V by 2 bases and J by 1 base, and 10 bases separated the two germline ends. The V gene's germline CDR1 is SGHTA and CDR2 FQGNSA. The CDR3 length is 15 residues. This CDR3 reads CASSLLAGGTDTQYF. The CDR3 bases are TGTGCCAGCAGCTTACTAGCTGGAGGCACAGATACGCAGTATTTT.

The chain uses TRBV7-2 and TRBJ1-2; tentatively, D is TRBD1 (5 bases). This CDR3 comprises 13 residues. Germline V CDR1 and CDR2: SGHTA, FQGNSA. Trimming removed 5 bases from V and 8 bases from J, with 15 bases in between. CDR3 in amino acids: CASSPSQDVGYTF. CDR3 nucleotides: TGTGCCAGCAGCCCGTCACAGGACGTAGGCTACACCTTC.

V usage is TRBV19 and J usage is TRBJ1-1, with a weak D call TRBD1 (5 bases). Between the trimmed V and J ends, which lost 5 bases and 4 bases, there was a span of 17 bases. The CDR3 loop spans 15 amino acids. Germline assignment: CDR1 LNHDA and CDR2 SQIVND (reference sequence). The DNA for the CDR3 is TGTGCCAGTAGTCCCCATCTCGGGGGGGGCACTGAAGCTTTCTTT. Translating it yields CASSPHLGGGTEAFF.

V is TRBV30 and J is TRBJ2-6, with D possibly matching TRBD2 (6 bases). V was trimmed by 0 bases and J by 0 bases, leaving 6 bases between them. Germline V gene lookup returns CDR1 GTSNPN and CDR2 SVGIG (reference sequence). The CDR3 runs to 15 residues. CDR3 in DNA: TGTGCCTGGAGTGTGGGGGGCTCTGGGGCCAACGTCCTGACTTTC. This translates into CAWSVGGSGANVLTF.

The CDR3 region is CASSHQERIEQYF. CDR3 in DNA: TGTGCCAGCAGCCATCAGGAACGAATCGAGCAGTACTTC. The chain employs TRBV5-4 and TRBJ2-7; unclear D gene. Trimming took off 4 bases at V and 6 bases at J, with 14 bases between the two ends. Per the germline V gene, CDR1 is SGHNT and CDR2 is YYREEE (reference sequence). This CDR3 is built from 13 residues.

V gene TRBV18 combines with J gene TRBJ1-4; 8 positions agree with TRBD1. Germline CDR1 KGHSH, CDR2 LQKENI. The CDR3 has 17 amino acids. Unmatched junction bases numbered 5, after V lost 2 bases and J lost 0 bases. DNA for the CDR3: TGTGCCAGCTCACCATGGTCAGGGGGCACAACTAATGAAAAACTGTTTTTT. Encoded protein: CASSPWSGGTTNEKLFF.

The chain links TRBV4-1 to TRBJ1-3, with D maybe TRBD1 (6 bases). Deletions cut 2 bases from V and 3 bases from J, with 11 bases between. The CDR3 has 15 residues. From germline, CDR1 is MGHRA and CDR2 YSYEKL. The CDR3, as DNA: TGCGCCAGCAGCCAACAGGGGAGCTTTGGAAACACCATATATTTT. Protein sequence: CASSQQGSFGNTIYF.

The V and J genes are TRBV5-1 and TRBJ2-2; D may be TRBD1 (7 bases). Trimming left V 5 bases short and J 4 bases short, with 21 bases between. Germline V gives CDR1 SGHRS, CDR2 YFSETQ. This CDR3 contains 17 residues. The CDR3 bases are TGCGCCAGCAGTCAACAACCTCAGGGGGGAGTCACCGGGGAGCTGTTTTTT. Translated: CASSQQPQGGVTGELFF.

V usage is TRBV6-2 or TRBV6-3 and J usage is TRBJ1-4; 7 nucleotides agree with TRBD1. Unmatched junction bases numbered 16, after V lost 6 bases and J lost 6 bases. The germline CDR1 and CDR2 sequences are MNHEY and SVGEGT. The length of the CDR3 is 17 residues. In nucleotides, the CDR3 is TGTGCCAGCAGCACCCTCCGGGAGGGGACAGTCGATGAAAAACTGTTTTTT. The encoded protein is CASSTLREGTVDEKLFF.

The CDR3: CASSPVDFSFTEAFF. The CDR3 region has the DNA TGTGCCAGCTCACCGGTTGACTTTTCCTTCACTGAAGCTTTCTTT. V is TRBV18 and J is TRBJ1-1; no clear D gene. CDR1 is KGHSH, CDR2 LQKENI, per germline. The CDR3 length is 15 residues. The V end was cut by 3 bases, the J end by 4 bases, with 15 bases between.

V is TRBV20-1 and J is TRBJ1-5, with no clear D. CDR1 is DFQATT and CDR2 is SNEGSKA in the germline V gene (reference sequence). The CDR3 runs 10 residues. The ends were cut back, 6 bases at V and 4 bases at J, with 4 bases in the middle. The DNA of the CDR3 is TGCAGTGCCATGAATCAGCCCCAGCATTTT. Amino acids: CSAMNQPQHF.

The chain couples TRBV5-1 to TRBJ1-3, with a tentative D call TRBD1 (5 bases). The V gene lost 4 bases and the J gene lost 0 bases, with 14 bases spanning the gap. The CDR3 is 16 amino acids. Germline lookup yields CDR1 SGHRS and CDR2 YFSETQ. CDR3 residues: CASSRRQGPSGNTIYF. DNA for the CDR3: TGCGCCAGCAGCCGGCGTCAGGGCCCCTCTGGAAACACCATATATTTT.

This chain joins TRBV19 and TRBJ1-5; the D gene is possibly TRBD1 (6 bases). This CDR3 has 15 residues. Germline CDR1 LNHDA, CDR2 SQIVND (reference sequence). Trimming left V 5 bases short and J 5 bases short, with 16 bases between. As DNA, the CDR3 is TGTGCCAGTAGTCGGCTCGGCAGACAGGATCAGCCCCAGCATTTT. This encodes CASSRLGRQDQPQHF.

The chain employs TRBV19 and TRBJ2-7; 7 nucleotides match TRBD1. The CDR3 covers 14 residues. CDR1 and CDR2 (germline): LNHDA, SQIVND (reference sequence). The ends lost 5 bases at V and 2 bases at J; junction bases unmatched: 6. The CDR3 region is CASSSGTETYEQYF. The CDR3 DNA sequence: TGTGCCAGTAGTTCCGGGACAGAGACCTACGAGCAGTACTTC.

This clone was seen a few times. The chain is built from TRBV27 and TRBJ1-1, with TRBD1 matching 7 bases. V dropped 4 bases and J dropped 4; count of bases not matched to a gene: 9. Germline V gene lookup returns CDR1 MNHEY and CDR2 SMNVEV (reference sequence). This CDR3 is 15 amino acids long. The CDR3 sequence: CASSSYRGLGTEAFF. The DNA of the CDR3 is TGTGCCAGCAGTTCCTACAGGGGCCTGGGCACTGAAGCTTTCTTT.

This clone was seen just once. The gene calls are TRBV7-2 and TRBJ1-2, with TRBD1 matching 9 bases. This CDR3 region has 16 residues. The V gene end was trimmed by 2 bases and the J gene end by 4 bases; junction bases not matched to a gene: 8. The V gene's germline CDR1 is SGHTA and CDR2 FQGNSA. The CDR3 region has the DNA TGTGCCAGCAGCTTATCCCCAGGACAGGGGAGCTATGGCTACACCTTC. Translated: CASSLSPGQGSYGYTF.

The chain is built from TRBV5-1 and TRBJ2-5; D call uncertain. From germline, CDR1 is SGHRS and CDR2 YFSETQ. Trimming shortened V by 0 bases and J by 5 bases, and 5 bases separated the two germline ends. There are 12 residues in the CDR3. The CDR3 spells CASSLDYETQYF. CDR3 DNA sequence: TGCGCCAGCAGCTTGGACTACGAGACCCAGTACTTC.

This chain connects TRBV27 to TRBJ1-2; D uncertain. The germline V and J ends were trimmed by 4 bases and 9 bases, with 18 bases remaining between them. The CDR3 has 14 amino acids. CDR1 and CDR2 (germline): MNHEY, SMNVEV (reference sequence). Here the CDR3 DNA reads TGTGCCAGCAGTTCGGCCGGGTCCTCGGGGAGCTACACCTTC. Translating it yields CASSSAGSSGSYTF.

The chain joins TRBV18 to TRBJ1-1; D is undetermined. CDR3 size: 16 residues. Germline values: CDR1 KGHSH, CDR2 LQKENI. Trimming left V 3 bases short and J 1 base short, with 15 bases between. CDR3 DNA sequence: TGTGCCAGCTCACCTATCATCTCGGAGGGGAACACTGAAGCTTTCTTT. Encoded protein: CASSPIISEGNTEAFF.

V and J are TRBV14 and TRBJ2-5; D call uncertain. Germline V CDR1 and CDR2: SGHDN, FVKESK. Trimming took off 4 bases at V and 7 bases at J, with 16 bases between the two ends. The CDR3 sequence is 14 residues long. The CDR3 protein is CASSLISQTGTQYF. CDR3 nucleotide sequence: TGTGCCAGCAGCCTTATATCCCAGACGGGGACCCAGTACTTC.

The chain joins TRBV7-2 to TRBJ2-1; no clear D. The CDR3 has 13 residues. Looked up from germline, CDR1 is SGHTA and CDR2 is FQGNSA. V was trimmed by 10 bases and J by 7 bases, leaving 17 bases between them. CDR3 region: CATETFGSNEQFF. CDR3 DNA sequence: TGTGCCACCGAGACCTTCGGGTCGAATGAGCAGTTCTTC.